A single sample gave rise to the 19 T cell receptor beta chains below, sequenced in a study of CD8 T cells in Susac syndrome. RNA amounts of 0.5 to 1 ug underwent reverse transcription with random hexamers. TCRdb reanalysed the immunoSEQ multiplex PCR reads using MiXCR and keeps one entry per CDR3 protein. Of 120,000 or so distinct CDR3 sequences listed, about 96% are singletons. The material sequenced was CD4+ T cells from PBMCs. All receptors come from a human donor in good health.

V usage is TRBV6-6 and J usage is TRBJ1-5; D is unclear. The germline gives CDR1 MNHNY, CDR2 SVGAGI (reference sequence). The ends were cut back, 7 bases at V and 0 bases at J, with 13 bases in the middle. CDR3 length: 15 residues. CDR3 in DNA: TGTGCCAGCACCTCCGGCCGATATAGCAATCAGCCCCAGCATTTT. Its translation: CASTSGRYSNQPQHF.

This rearrangement joins TRBV7-2 to TRBJ1-1; 7 nucleotides align to TRBD1. Germline V CDR1 and CDR2: SGHTA, FQGNSA. The CDR3 runs 13 residues. J was trimmed by 6 bases and V by 5 bases; bases with no gene match: 6. CDR3 in DNA: TGTGCCAGCAGCACGGACAGGCGGCCTGAAGCTTTCTTT. This gives the protein CASSTDRRPEAFF.

The chain links TRBV5-1 to TRBJ2-1; possible D gene TRBD2, 5 bases. Trimming took off 7 bases at V and 0 bases at J, with 8 bases between the two ends. Germline lookup yields CDR1 SGHRS and CDR2 YFSETQ. CDR3 length: 13 amino acids. The CDR3 coding sequence is TGCGCCAGCCGCCGGGACTCCTACAATGAGCAGTTCTTC. Translation gives CASRRDSYNEQFF.

The rearrangement uses TRBV18 and TRBJ2-1, with 12 bases that match TRBD2. The V and J ends lost 3 bases and 7 bases, in that order; junction bases with no gene match: 7. Per germline, CDR1 KGHSH and CDR2 LQKENI. The CDR3 is 16 amino acids. As DNA, the CDR3 is TGTGCCAGCTCACCTATGACTAGCGGGAGCGGTAATGAGCAGTTCTTC. It codes for CASSPMTSGSGNEQFF. The whole variable domain, filled in from reference TRBV18 and TRBJ2-1, reads NAGVMQNPRHLVRRRGQEARLRCSPMKGHSHVYWYRQLPEEGLKFMVYLQKENIIDESGMPKERFSAEFPKEGPSILRIQQVVRGDSAAYFCASSPMTSGSGNEQFFGPGTRLTVL.

This clonotype showed up just once. CDR3 in amino acids: CASSDSLKNTEAFF. In DNA, the CDR3 is TGTGCCAGTTCTGACAGCCTGAAGAACACTGAAGCTTTCTTT. The chain couples TRBV2 to TRBJ1-1; weak D call: TRBD1 (5 bases). The V and J ends lost 9 bases and 1 base respectively, with 15 bases between them. This CDR3 spans 14 amino acids. CDR1 and CDR2 (germline): SNHLY, FYNNEI. Full variable domain (missing parts from reference TRBV2 and TRBJ1-1): EPEVTQTPSHQVTQMGQEVILRCVPISNHLYFYWYRQILGQKVEFLVSFYNNEISEKSEIFDDQFSVERPDGSNFTLKIRSTKLEDSAMYFCASSDSLKNTEAFFGQGTRLTVV.

The V gene is TRBV5-6, the J gene TRBJ1-1, with D tentatively TRBD1 (6 bases). CDR3 length: 15 residues. The V gene lost 2 bases and the J gene lost 1 base, with 12 bases spanning the gap. Per germline, CDR1 SGHDT and CDR2 YYEEEE. CDR3 loop: CASSLRDNANTEAFF. The DNA of the CDR3 is TGTGCCAGCAGCTTAAGGGACAACGCGAACACTGAAGCTTTCTTT.

The CDR3: CASSQRTENTEAFF. The CDR3 coding sequence is TGTGCCAGCAGCCAACGGACAGAGAACACTGAAGCTTTCTTT. The chain links TRBV3-1 to TRBJ1-1, with a weak D call TRBD1 (6 bases). From germline, CDR1 is LGHDT and CDR2 YNNKEL (reference sequence). The CDR3 loop spans 14 amino acids. V shed 2 bases and J shed 1 base, with 8 bases lying between them. Together with reference TRBV3-1 and TRBJ1-1, the CDR3 gives the full variable domain: DTAVSQTPKYLVTQMGNDKSIKCEQNLGHDTMYWYKQDSKKFLKIMFSYNNKELIINETVPNRFSPKSPDKAHLNLHINSLELGDSAVYFCASSQRTENTEAFFGQGTRLTVV.

The chain employs TRBV5-1 and TRBJ2-1; TRBD1 aligns across 11 bases. This CDR3 spans 16 amino acids. V shed 4 bases, J shed 4 bases, and the junction held 7 bases outside the gene matches. Germline CDR1 SGHRS, CDR2 YFSETQ. The CDR3 protein is CASSRGGTGGYNEQFF. Here the CDR3 DNA reads TGCGCCAGCAGCCGCGGTGGGACAGGGGGGTACAATGAGCAGTTCTTC.

The chain links TRBV10-3 to TRBJ1-1; D is undetermined. V shed 3 bases and J shed 1 base, with 6 bases lying between them. Germline V CDR1 and CDR2: ENHRY, SYGVKD. The CDR3 contains 13 residues. The CDR3 here is CAISDGSNTEAFF. As DNA, the CDR3 is TGTGCCATCAGTGATGGGTCGAACACTGAAGCTTTCTTT.

The V and J genes are TRBV30 and TRBJ2-7; 9 bases align to TRBD1. With V trimmed by 4 bases and J by 6 bases, 10 bases remained unmatched. Germline V gene lookup returns CDR1 GTSNPN and CDR2 SVGIG (reference sequence). The CDR3 loop spans 14 amino acids. CDR3 nucleotide sequence: TGTGCCTGGATGGGGGACAGGGTTTTGGCCGAGCAGTACTTC. The encoded protein is CAWMGDRVLAEQYF.

The chain uses TRBV28 and TRBJ2-5; TRBD2 matches at 8 bases. The germline V gene has CDR1 MDHEN and CDR2 SYDVKM. The CDR3 covers 14 residues. Losses at the gene ends were 5 bases for V and 4 bases for J; bases not matched to a gene: 6. The CDR3 reads CASSGDRGGETQYF. DNA of the CDR3: TGTGCCAGCAGTGGCGATCGGGGGGGAGAGACCCAGTACTTC.

V gene TRBV27 combines with J gene TRBJ2-7; a possible D gene is TRBD1 (6 bases). The CDR3 is 15 residues long. Germline lookup yields CDR1 MNHEY and CDR2 SMNVEV (reference sequence). The V and J ends lost 5 bases and 6 bases respectively, with 20 bases between them. In nucleotides, the CDR3 is TGTGCCAGCAGTGTGGCCAGGGGAGAAACGGCCGAGCAGTACTTC. Its protein product is CASSVARGETAEQYF.

Concerning this clonotype itself: One end of the junction is discordant with germline, which a read error may explain. The chain employs TRBV4-1 and TRBJ2-6; D is perhaps TRBD1 (5 bases). Germline V CDR1 and CDR2: MGHRA, YSYEKL. The CDR3 extends over 14 amino acids. CDR3 nucleotide sequence: TGCGCCAGCAGCCTCGGTTCTGGGGCCAACGTCCTGATTTTC. Residues: CASSLGSGANVLIF.

This clonotype was observed once. The V and J genes are TRBV5-4 and TRBJ1-1; tentative D call: TRBD1 (6 bases). The germline CDR1 and CDR2 sequences are SGHNT and YYREEE (reference sequence). The CDR3 consists of 15 residues. V was pared by 1 base and J by 1 base, with 11 bases between. Here the CDR3 reads CASSLKGGRNTEAFF. In nucleotides, the CDR3 is TGTGCCAGCAGCTTGAAGGGGGGACGGAACACTGAAGCTTTCTTT.

The chain couples TRBV20-1 to TRBJ1-2; a weak D match, TRBD1 (6 bases). Germline V lookup: CDR1 DFQATT, CDR2 SNEGSKA (reference sequence). The V gene lost 5 bases and the J gene lost 7 bases, with 17 bases spanning the gap. The CDR3 has 13 amino acids. CDR3 loop: CSAGGYRVSGYTF. The CDR3 DNA follows: TGCAGTGCTGGAGGGTACAGGGTGTCTGGCTACACCTTC.

This sequence joins TRBV27 and TRBJ2-7; TRBD2 is a possible D gene (7 bases). CDR1 MNHEY and CDR2 SMNVEV come from the germline V gene (reference sequence). The CDR3 extends over 15 amino acids. V was cut by 5 bases and J by 2 bases, with 16 bases left in between. The CDR3 DNA reads TGTGCCAGCAGTCCAAGGGGGGGGTTAGCCTACGAGCAGTACTTC. Its translation is CASSPRGGLAYEQYF.

The chain links TRBV7-2 to TRBJ1-5; tentative D call: TRBD1 (6 bases). Trimming pared 4 bases from V and 3 bases from J, leaving 10 bases between. The CDR3 spans 14 residues. The V gene's germline CDR1 is SGHTA and CDR2 FQGNSA. Here the CDR3 reads CASSSQGINQPQHF. The CDR3 DNA is TGTGCCAGCAGCTCCCAGGGGATCAATCAGCCCCAGCATTTT.

The chain couples TRBV6-5 to TRBJ2-1; TRBD1 is a possible D gene (6 bases). V was shortened by 5 bases and J by 8 bases, with 16 bases between the two germline ends. The V gene's germline CDR1 is MNHEY and CDR2 SVGAGI. The CDR3 is 14 amino acids. CDR3 DNA: TGTGCCAGCAGTATTGACGGGACAAGGGATGAGCAGTTCTTC. It encodes CASSIDGTRDEQFF.

This chain joins TRBV19 and TRBJ1-2, with D perhaps TRBD1 (5 bases). Germline lookup yields CDR1 LNHDA and CDR2 SQIVND (reference sequence). V lost 1 base and J 6 bases, leaving 15 bases between the germline ends. The CDR3 length is 15 residues. The CDR3 nucleotides are TGTGCCAGTAGTATAGGGCCACCAGGGCGAGATGGCTACACCTTC. Residues: CASSIGPPGRDGYTF.